These 16 T cell receptor beta chains were sequenced from one sample in a study of identical twins. Using its own MiXCR run on the 5' RACE reads, TCRdb lists one record per CDR3 protein. The sample gives 250,000 to 300,000 distinct CDR3 sequences, less than 9.5% of which show up once; 6% to 8.5% is in the top ten. These same records also appear under a second study, on yellow fever vaccine responses in identical twins.

Sequencing was performed on CD8+ T cells sorted from blood. These receptors all stem from a woman aged 18-35 years in good health.

In its sample, this clonotype was seen many times. The chain recombines TRBV12-3 or TRBV12-4 with TRBJ2-3; D may be TRBD1 or TRBD2 (6 bases each). V was cut by 6 bases and J by 4 bases, with 14 bases left in between. This CDR3 is built from 14 residues. CDR3 coding DNA: TGTGCCAGCAGCACCGGGGGCCCCCCAGATACGCAGTATTTT. It translates to CASSTGGPPDTQYF.

This chain uses TRBV16 with TRBJ1-1; D may be TRBD1 (5 bases). CDR3 length equals 13 residues. The V and J ends lost 3 bases and 5 bases respectively, with 10 bases between them. CDR1 is KGHSY and CDR2 is FQNENV in the germline V gene. The CDR3 DNA follows: TGTGCCAGCAGCCACGGGGGGGTGACTGAAGCTTTCTTT. It specifies CASSHGGVTEAFF.

This clonotype was seen a few times. The rearrangement joins TRBV13 to TRBJ2-7, with 14 nucleotides matching TRBD2. The CDR3 runs to 17 residues. Germline loops: CDR1 PRHDT, CDR2 FYEKMQ (reference sequence). V shed 5 bases and J 1 base; nucleotides not matched to a gene: 7. The CDR3 is CASSTGLAGGISYEQYF. The CDR3 region has the DNA TGTGCCAGCAGCACTGGACTAGCGGGGGGCATTTCCTACGAGCAGTACTTC.

This clonotype has a count of ten or more. The rearrangement joins TRBV20-1 to TRBJ2-6; weak D call: TRBD2 (5 bases). V lost 1 base, J lost 4 bases, and 14 bases lay in between. In germline, CDR1 is DFQATT, CDR2 SNEGSKA (reference sequence). This CDR3 spans 16 amino acids. CDR3: CSARVIGLGGANVLTF. The CDR3 DNA follows: TGCAGTGCTAGAGTGATAGGACTGGGGGGGGCCAACGTCCTGACTTTC.

This clonotype was observed many times. The chain joins TRBV7-9 to TRBJ2-2, with 12 bases that match TRBD2. The CDR3 contains 17 residues. CDR1 and CDR2 (germline): SEHNR, FQNEAQ (reference sequence). Trimming took 5 bases from V and 8 from J; bases not matched to a gene: 12. CDR3: CASSTRTSGVDGGELFF. The CDR3 DNA reads TGTGCCAGCAGCACCAGGACTAGCGGGGTCGACGGTGGGGAGCTGTTTTTT.

This clonotype showed up just a few times. The rearrangement links TRBV27 to TRBJ2-7; possible D gene TRBD2, 6 bases. Germline V gives CDR1 MNHEY, CDR2 SMNVEV (reference sequence). Trimming cost V 5 bases and J 1 base, with 15 bases left between them. The CDR3 has 15 amino acids. CDR3 nucleotides: TGTGCCAGCAGTGTGGGAGGTTCCTGGTCCTACGAGCAGTACTTC. Protein product: CASSVGGSWSYEQYF.

This rearrangement joins TRBV30 to TRBJ1-1; the match to TRBD1 covers 9 bases. The CDR3 loop spans 14 amino acids. Germline CDR1 reads GTSNPN; CDR2 reads SVGIG (reference sequence). V lost 3 bases and J lost 5; bases outside the gene matches: 7. CDR3 sequence reads: CAWSVTGGWTEAFF. The CDR3 DNA is TGTGCCTGGAGCGTCACAGGGGGCTGGACTGAAGCTTTCTTT.

This clonotype was detected ten times or more. This chain uses TRBV28 with TRBJ1-2; tentatively, D is TRBD1 (6 bases). Trimming shortened V by 6 bases and J by 8 bases, and 22 bases separated the two germline ends. The CDR3 is made up of 15 amino acids. Germline CDR1 MDHEN, CDR2 SYDVKM. CDR3 coding DNA: TGTGCCAGCAGGGGATCGGGACAACCCAACCGGGGCTACACCTTC. Translation: CASRGSGQPNRGYTF.

The chain recombines TRBV14 with TRBJ2-7; tentative D call: TRBD1 (5 bases). Trimming left V 0 bases short and J 0 bases short, with 9 bases between. Germline V CDR1 and CDR2: SGHDN, FVKESK. The CDR3 runs to 15 residues. The DNA of the CDR3 is TGTGCCAGCAGCCAAGACAGGGTTAACTCCTACGAGCAGTACTTC. Its translation: CASSQDRVNSYEQYF.

This clonotype was counted only a few times. V and J are TRBV7-9 and TRBJ2-5; a weak D match, TRBD2 (6 bases). V was trimmed by 2 bases and J by 2 bases, leaving 12 bases between them. The length of the CDR3 is 15 residues. Germline V lookup: CDR1 SEHNR, CDR2 FQNEAQ (reference sequence). DNA for the CDR3: TGTGCCAGCAGCTTATCCAGGACTAAACAAGAGACCCAGTACTTC. Translated, it gives CASSLSRTKQETQYF.

This clonotype was observed many times. The chain links TRBV4-3 to TRBJ2-5; TRBD2 is a possible D gene (6 bases). Germline V gives CDR1 LGHNA, CDR2 YSLEER. The CDR3 extends over 15 amino acids. The V end lost 1 base, the J end lost 5 bases, and 14 bases lay between the germline ends. CDR3 residues: CASSQVLGGAETQYF. CDR3 in DNA: TGCGCCAGCAGCCAAGTTTTAGGCGGGGCGGAGACCCAGTACTTC.

Only a few counts were recorded for this clonotype. This chain uses TRBV24-1 with TRBJ2-1; a possible D gene is TRBD1 (6 bases). Per the germline V gene, CDR1 is KGHDR and CDR2 is SFDVKD. The V end lost 4 bases, the J end lost 10 bases, and 13 bases lay between the germline ends. This CDR3 spans 13 amino acids. CDR3 sequence reads: CATSEVGGTEQFF. For the CDR3, the DNA is TGTGCCACCAGTGAGGTAGGGGGTACCGAGCAGTTCTTC.

This clonotype was seen more than once but under ten times. The chain couples TRBV20-1 to TRBJ2-7; the D gene is possibly TRBD2 (5 bases). Germline V gives CDR1 DFQATT, CDR2 SNEGSKA (reference sequence). Deletions cut 3 bases from V and 4 bases from J, with 13 bases between. This CDR3 comprises 13 residues. The CDR3 sequence is CSARDGIEYEQYF. The CDR3 DNA follows: TGCAGTGCTAGGGACGGGATTGAGTACGAGCAGTACTTC.

This clonotype came up many times. The CDR3 spells CSPWRGNEQFF. The CDR3 bases are TGCAGCCCGTGGAGGGGCAATGAGCAGTTCTTC. V is TRBV29-1 and J is TRBJ2-1; a possible D gene is TRBD2 (6 bases). V was cut by 8 bases and J by 6 bases, with 11 bases left in between. Germline CDR1 is SQVTM and CDR2 is ANQGSEA. This CDR3 has 11 amino acids.

This clonotype has at least ten counts. This sequence joins TRBV6-5 and TRBJ2-1, with TRBD1 as a possible D gene (5 bases). CDR1 is MNHEY and CDR2 is SVGAGI in the germline V gene. The CDR3 is made up of 15 amino acids. With 4 bases removed from V and 4 bases from J, the gap between germline ends came to 14 bases. CDR3 protein: CASSSTQDRYNEQFF. The CDR3 DNA reads as TGTGCCAGCAGTTCAACACAGGATAGGTACAATGAGCAGTTCTTC.

This clonotype occurred once. This chain joins TRBV9 and TRBJ2-2, with D tentatively TRBD1 (6 bases). The V gene's germline CDR1 is SGDLS and CDR2 YYNGEE. The V end lost 8 bases, the J end lost 5 bases, and 22 bases lay between the germline ends. This CDR3 has 16 amino acids. CDR3 amino acids: CARPGYGHRDTGELFF. The DNA for the CDR3 is TGTGCCAGACCAGGATATGGACACAGGGATACCGGGGAGCTGTTTTTT. The whole variable domain, filled in from reference TRBV9 and TRBJ2-2, reads DSGVTQTPKHLITATGQRVTLRCSPRSGDLSVYWYQQSLDQGLQFLIQYYNGEERAKGNILERFSAQQFPDLHSELNLSSLELGDSALYFCARPGYGHRDTGELFFGEGSRLTVL.